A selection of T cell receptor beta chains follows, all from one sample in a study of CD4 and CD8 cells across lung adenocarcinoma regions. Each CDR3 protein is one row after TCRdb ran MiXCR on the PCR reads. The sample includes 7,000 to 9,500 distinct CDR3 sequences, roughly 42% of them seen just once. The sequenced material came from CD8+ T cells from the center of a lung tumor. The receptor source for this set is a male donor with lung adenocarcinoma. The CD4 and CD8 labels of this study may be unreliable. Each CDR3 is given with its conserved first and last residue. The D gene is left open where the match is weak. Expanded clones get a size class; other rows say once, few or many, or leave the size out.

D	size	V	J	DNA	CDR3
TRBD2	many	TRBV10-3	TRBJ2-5	TGTGCCATCAGTCGTAGCGGGGGGGAGGAGACCCAGTACTTC	CAISRSGGEETQYF
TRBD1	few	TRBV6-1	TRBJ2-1	TGTGCCAGCAGGGGACAGGGGGCGCGGGATGAGCAGTTCTTC	CASRGQGARDEQFF
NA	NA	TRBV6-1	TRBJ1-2	TGTGCCAGCACCACGGGCGGAGAGGGGGGTGGCTACACCTTC	CASTTGGEGGGYTF
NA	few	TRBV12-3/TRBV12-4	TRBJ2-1	TGTGCCAGCAGCTCATCGGGGACAAAATACAATGAGCAGTTCTTC	CASSSSGTKYNEQFF
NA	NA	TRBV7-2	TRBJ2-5	TGTGCCAGCGCGCGATCCACGGGGGCGCAAGAGACCCAGTACTTC	CASARSTGAQETQYF
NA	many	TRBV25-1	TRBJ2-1	TGTGCCAGCAGCCCTACTACTCTGTGGGATAGGGCAGGGAGGCGCAATGAGCAGTTCTTC	CASSPTTLWDRAGRRNEQFF
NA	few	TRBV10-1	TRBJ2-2	TGCGCCAGTTCGAGGGGTCAGGGTACCGGGGAGCTGTTTTTT	CASSRGQGTGELFF
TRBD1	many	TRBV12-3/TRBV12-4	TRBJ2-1	TGTGCCAGCAGGTCGGGGACAGGGGGCTACAATGAGCAGTTCTTC	CASRSGTGGYNEQFF
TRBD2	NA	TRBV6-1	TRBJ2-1	TGTGCCAGCCGAACGATAGCGGGAGGGCGAAAGGATGAGCAGTTCTTC	CASRTIAGGRKDEQFF
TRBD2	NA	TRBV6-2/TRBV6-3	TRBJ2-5	TGTGCCAGCAGTTACTCGACCCCACTAGCGGGACAAGAGACCCAGTACTTC	CASSYSTPLAGQETQYF